This T cell receptor beta chain was sequenced during a study of cytomegalovirus exposure and HLA in healthy donors. Study results and limitations: When a later analysis was performed, an Asian-associated ancestry cluster reportedly had fewer N-insertions than the approximately 700-donor mean. Relative to equally common others, HLA-associated TCR beta chains showed greater clonal expansion in a later analysis.

The PCR was carried out with 60 Vbeta primers and 13 Jbeta primers. The repertoire was sequenced with immunoSEQ multiplex PCR; TCRdb's copy has only in-frame clones and lacks some. In the table there are 180,000 or so clones, roughly a tenth of which are singletons. The CDR3 totals 17 residues. Losses at the gene ends were 0 bases for V and 8 bases for J; bases not matched to a gene: 9. CDR1 is PRHDT, CDR2 FYEKMQ, per germline (reference sequence). Comment on this clone: Its target is unknown.

This chain uses TRBV13 with TRBJ1-6, with 8 positions matching TRBD1. This receptor was identified in a woman in her 30s in good health and CMV-seropositive. The sample was PBMCs. CDR3 amino acids: CASSLGGQGPRDSPLHF. DNA for the CDR3: TGTGCCAGCAGCTTAGGCGGACAGGGCCCTAGAGATTCACCCCTCCACTTT. Full variable domain (remainder filled in from reference TRBV13 and TRBJ1-6): AAGVIQSPRHLIKEKRETATLKCYPIPRHDTVYWYQQGPGQDPQFLISFYEKMQSDKGSIPDRFSAQQFSDYHSELNMSSLELGDSALYFCASSLGGQGPRDSPLHFGNGTRLTVT.